A single sample gave rise to the 7 T cell receptor beta chains below, sequenced in a study of T cells in Graves' hyperthyroidism and ophthalmopathy. TCR beta CDR3 regions were amplified from RNA. The TCR CDR3 first-round RT-PCR relied on the HTBI primer set. TCRdb re-called the multiplex PCR reads through MiXCR, storing one row per CDR3 protein. The table has hundreds of thousands of distinct CDR3 sequences, approximately 42% seen once; the top ten hold 7% to 7.5%. Sequenced input: peripheral blood or thyroid tissue (not recorded which). The receptor set was obtained from an adult man with Graves' disease, either hyperthyroidism or ophthalmopathy (not recorded which).

The chain combines TRBV20-1 with TRBJ2-7, with 7 nucleotides matching TRBD2. The germline gives CDR1 DFQATT, CDR2 SNEGSKA (reference sequence). The length of the CDR3 is 14 residues. V shed 0 bases and J 6 bases; nucleotides not matched to a gene: 8. The CDR3 region has the DNA TGCAGTGCTAGAGAAGTCGCGGGAGCGTTCGAGCAGTACTTC. It translates to CSAREVAGAFEQYF.

This chain joins TRBV2 and TRBJ2-7, with 10 nucleotides matching TRBD1. The CDR3 is 15 amino acids. The trim removed 6 bases at V and 2 bases at J, leaving 7 bases unmatched. The germline V gene has CDR1 SNHLY and CDR2 FYNNEI. The CDR3 here is CASRRGTGVPYEQYF. The CDR3 coding sequence is TGTGCCAGCAGGCGGGGGACAGGGGTCCCCTACGAGCAGTACTTC.

This clonotype was seen more than once but under ten times. The rearrangement links TRBV7-8 to TRBJ1-3; D perhaps matches TRBD1 (5 bases). Germline lookup yields CDR1 SGHVS and CDR2 FQNEAQ. CDR3 length: 16 residues. V was clipped by 1 base and J by 0 bases, with 10 bases between them. CDR3 sequence: CASSLGGGLSGNTIYF. DNA for the CDR3: TGTGCCAGCAGCTTAGGGGGGGGTCTCTCTGGAAACACCATATATTTT. The full variable domain, its missing parts supplied by reference TRBV7-8 and TRBJ1-3, is GAGVSQSPRYKVAKRGQDVALRCDPISGHVSLFWYQQALGQGPEFLTYFQNEAQLDKSGLPSDRFFAERPEGSVSTLKIQRTQQEDSAVYLCASSLGGGLSGNTIYFGEGSWLTVV.

Only one count was recorded for this clonotype. V and J are TRBV29-1 and TRBJ1-6; D might be TRBD1 (6 bases). This CDR3 spans 15 amino acids. The ends were cut back, 6 bases at V and 5 bases at J, with 17 bases in the middle. Germline V gene sequence: CDR1 SQVTM, CDR2 ANQGSEA. CDR3 in amino acids: CSVSPGGADNSPLHF. The CDR3 DNA reads TGCAGCGTGAGTCCTGGGGGGGCTGATAATTCACCCCTCCACTTT.

This clonotype was seen at least ten times. The chain recombines TRBV29-1 with TRBJ2-7; TRBD1 agrees at 7 bases. V shed 4 bases, J shed 4 bases, and the junction held 4 bases outside the gene matches. The CDR3 totals 12 residues. From germline, CDR1 is SQVTM and CDR2 ANQGSEA. CDR3 DNA sequence: TGCAGCGTTGTGGGCAGGGGGTACGAGCAGTACTTC. Its translation is CSVVGRGYEQYF.

The CDR3 nucleotides are TGTACCCTCGCAGGGTTGGATTCACCCCTCCACTTT. Protein sequence: CTLAGLDSPLHF. The chain is built from TRBV15 and TRBJ1-6, with D possibly being TRBD1 (5 bases). This CDR3 spans 12 amino acids. Germline V gene data show CDR1 as LNHNV and CDR2 as YYDKDF (reference sequence).

Regarding this clonotype: Because the CDR3 is missing its conserved closing phenylalanine or tryptophan, this is likely a read error. The DNA is left out, because the CDR3 cannot be placed on it with certainty; the CDR3 is given as TCRdb lists it. The V call is TRBV15, the J call TRBJ2-6; TRBD1, the table's D call, was not compared with the DNA. CDR1 LNHNV and CDR2 YYDKDF come from the germline V gene (reference sequence). Counting both end residues, the CDR3 totals 9 amino acids. CDR3 in amino acids: CATSPLPDS.